These T cell receptor beta chains were read from a single sample in a study of blood T cell repertoires in COVID-19. Some clones are missing from TCRdb's copy, which holds only in-frame ones; the method was immunoSEQ multiplex PCR. The top ten hold 9.5% to 15% of the sample, which has about 240,000 clones, 80% to 85% seen once. Sample: peripheral blood. These receptors originate from a woman aged 55 to 70 with active or convalescent COVID-19. Each CDR3 is given with its conserved first and last residue. A D gene is named only where the DNA matches it firmly. Part of the rows lack a size; the others show once, few, many or a class for expanded clones.

NA	NA	TRBV7-6	TRBJ2-1	CASSLVGGNDWRNEQFF	TGTGCCAGCAGCTTAGTCGGCGGGAACGACTGGCGGAATGAGCAGTTCTTC
few	NA	TRBV28	TRBJ1-2	CASSLGHAYTF	TGTGCCAGCAGTTTGGGGCACGCCTACACCTTC
once	TRBD1	TRBV27	TRBJ1-2	CASSLGGTGTYGYTF	TGTGCCAGCAGTTTAGGGGGGACAGGGACCTATGGCTACACCTTC
NA	TRBD1	TRBV19	TRBJ2-1	CASSIRVWDRVDNEQFF	TGTGCCAGTAGTATAAGGGTGTGGGACAGGGTTGACAATGAGCAGTTCTTC
many	NA	TRBV4-3	TRBJ1-4	CASSQETGILGEKLFF	TGCGCCAGCAGCCAAGAAACAGGGATTCTGGGTGAAAAACTGTTTTTT
NA	TRBD1	TRBV19	TRBJ2-6	CASSITRQGAAGANVLTF	TGTGCCAGTAGTATAACCCGACAGGGCGCCGCTGGGGCCAACGTCCTGACTTTC
NA	NA	TRBV30	TRBJ1-3	CAWSVESGNTIYF	TGTGCCTGGAGTGTAGAGTCGGGAAACACCATATATTTT
NA	NA	TRBV6-2/TRBV6-3	TRBJ2-7	CASSYLREQYF	TGTGCCAGCAGTTACTTGAGAGAGCAGTACTTC
few	TRBD1	TRBV7-9	TRBJ1-2	CASRTTGSPNYGYTF	TGTGCCAGCAGAACGACAGGGTCTCCTAACTATGGCTACACCTTC
NA	NA	TRBV6-2/TRBV6-3	TRBJ1-4	CASSFSFLGRRGEKLFF	TGTGCCAGCAGTTTCTCATTTCTCGGCCGACGGGGTGAAAAACTGTTTTTT
NA	NA	TRBV5-1	TRBJ2-5	CASSLIPGRVQETQYF	TGCGCCAGCAGCTTGATCCCAGGCAGGGTACAGGAGACCCAGTACTTC
NA	TRBD1	TRBV6-6	TRBJ2-2	CASSPIPDRVNTGELFF	TGTGCCAGCAGTCCTATTCCAGACAGGGTCAACACCGGGGAGCTGTTTTTT
NA	TRBD1	TRBV29-1	TRBJ1-2	CSVEGQGAYGYTF	TGCAGCGTTGAGGGTCAGGGGGCGTATGGCTACACCTTC
few	NA	TRBV7-9	TRBJ2-7	CASSLVGQTYEQYF	TGTGCCAGCAGCTTAGTTGGACAAACCTACGAGCAGTACTTC
NA	NA	TRBV6-5	TRBJ1-3	CASRSTNPPGNTIYF	TGTGCCAGCAGATCCACAAATCCGCCTGGAAACACCATATATTTT
NA	NA	TRBV25-1	TRBJ1-3	CASSQGHLGNTIYF	TGTGCCAGCAGTCAGGGGCATCTAGGAAACACCATATATTTT
NA	NA	TRBV29-1	TRBJ1-2	CSGWGGVGYTF	TGCAGCGGGTGGGGGGGCGTTGGCTACACCTTC
NA	TRBD2	TRBV25-1	TRBJ2-5	CASSESARGAQETQYF	TGTGCCAGCAGTGAATCGGCGCGGGGGGCTCAAGAGACCCAGTACTTC
NA	NA	TRBV6-6	TRBJ1-2	CASSYPSGGNGYTF	TGTGCCAGCAGTTACCCTTCCGGGGGGAATGGCTACACCTTC
NA	TRBD1	TRBV7-2	TRBJ1-2	CASSLGGGGTGVYGYTF	TGTGCCAGCAGCTTAGGTGGAGGAGGGACAGGGGTCTATGGCTACACCTTC
NA	NA	TRBV5-4	TRBJ2-3	CASRPGTSTDTQYF	TGTGCCAGCCGCCCCGGGACTAGCACAGATACGCAGTATTTT
NA	TRBD2	TRBV27	TRBJ2-3	CASSHQGGGARDTQYF	TGTGCCAGCAGTCACCAGGGCGGGGGGGCCCGAGATACGCAGTATTTT
NA	NA	TRBV6-5	TRBJ2-5	CASSATGTQETQYF	TGTGCCAGCAGCGCAACAGGGACCCAAGAGACCCAGTACTTC
NA	NA	TRBV20-1	TRBJ1-2	CSANYYGYTF	TGCAGTGCCAATTACTATGGCTACACCTTC